A selection of T cell receptor beta chains follows, all from one sample in a study of neurological immune-mediated disorders. MiXCR, run by TCRdb on the 5' RACE reads, gives a single entry per CDR3 protein. The sample shows tens of thousands of distinct CDR3 sequences, 4.5% of them seen only once. Sequences were obtained from PBMCs. These receptors all stem from a woman aged 55-70 years with multiple sclerosis. CDR3s include the opening cysteine and the closing phenylalanine or tryptophan. The D gene is left open where the match is weak.

V gene: TRBV20-1
J gene: TRBJ2-3
D gene: -
CDR3 protein: CSATAERPYTDTQYF

V gene: TRBV20-1
J gene: TRBJ1-1
D gene: -
CDR3 protein: CSAIRPNTEAFF

V gene: TRBV21-1
J gene: TRBJ2-5
D gene: -
CDR3 protein: CASSKRIAGYGETQYF

V gene: TRBV21-1
J gene: TRBJ1-1
D gene: -
CDR3 protein: CARSPEAFF

V gene: TRBV20-1
J gene: TRBJ2-1
D gene: TRBD2
CDR3 protein: CSARVAGVENEQFF

V gene: TRBV20-1
J gene: TRBJ1-3
D gene: -
CDR3 protein: CSAKEFGGNTIYF

V gene: TRBV3-1
J gene: TRBJ2-1
D gene: TRBD2
CDR3 protein: CASSPGTSGRNEQFF

V gene: TRBV4-2
J gene: TRBJ2-5
D gene: TRBD2
CDR3 protein: CASSQDGGGAGVETQYF

V gene: TRBV12-3/TRBV12-4
J gene: TRBJ2-7
D gene: TRBD1
CDR3 protein: CASSPTGGKQYF

V gene: TRBV5-1
J gene: TRBJ2-1
D gene: TRBD2
CDR3 protein: CASSTGLAGYNEQFF

V gene: TRBV9
J gene: TRBJ2-5
D gene: -
CDR3 protein: CASSVDGETQYF

V gene: TRBV10-3
J gene: TRBJ1-2
D gene: TRBD1
CDR3 protein: CAIRPGQGSYGYTF

V gene: TRBV10-3
J gene: TRBJ1-1
D gene: -
CDR3 protein: CAISQGTGVNTEAFF

V gene: TRBV5-1
J gene: TRBJ2-1
D gene: TRBD2
CDR3 protein: CASSFLADYNEQFF

V gene: TRBV5-1
J gene: TRBJ1-2
D gene: -
CDR3 protein: CASSLSDNTYGYTF

V gene: TRBV7-7
J gene: TRBJ2-1
D gene: TRBD2
CDR3 protein: CASSPGLAAYNEQFF

V gene: TRBV7-2
J gene: TRBJ2-3
D gene: -
CDR3 protein: CASSGRRGARTDTQYF

V gene: TRBV10-3
J gene: TRBJ2-3
D gene: TRBD2
CDR3 protein: CAISDLSGRAPDTQYF